Listed here is a single TCR beta chain. Germline V CDR1 and CDR2: ENHRY, SYGVKD. V lost 6 bases to trimming and J lost 7 bases; unmatched junction nucleotides: 9. The CDR3 covers 15 residues. Time point given: baseline pretreatment blood. Treatment given: 15 Gy SBRT to primary tumor, nephrectomy 4 weeks later. Radiation-treated patients gave blood at baseline, week 2 and week 4. This sample is part of a study of radiation and T cells in renal cell carcinoma. Study background: Nephrectomy followed 15 Gy stereotactic body radiation by 4 weeks.

The protocol was immunoSEQ multiplex PCR, while the TCRdb copy is restricted to in-frame clones and leaves out a portion. The sample records about 130,000 clones, more than 70% being singletons. V is TRBV10-3 and J is TRBJ1-6, with 7 nucleotides matching TRBD1. Specimen: blood, collected from a patient whose treatment included radiotherapy and nephrectomy. This TCR came from a woman between 45 and 60 years old with renal cell carcinoma. DNA for the CDR3: TGTGCCATCAGGGCCGCGGACAGGTCGAATTCACCCCTCCACTTT. Protein product: CAIRAADRSNSPLHF.